Listed below are T cell receptor beta chains from one sample, sequenced in a study of T cell repertoires in cytomegalovirus infection. TCRdb processed the reads anew with MiXCR; each CDR3 protein has one entry. The table lists about 150,000 distinct CDR3 sequences, roughly 17% of them singletons. The sample comprised CD8+ T cells from PBMCs. The receptor source for this set is a human donor in good health (CMV status not recorded). Some clones in this sample may be carry-over from other donors' samples. Both conserved end residues are part of each CDR3. The order of the fields is CDR3 length, V gene, D gene, clone size, J gene, CDR3 DNA, CDR3 protein. The D gene is left open where the match is weak. Not every row has a clone size; where given, it reads once, few, many or a size class.

13	TRBV4-3	.	many	TRBJ1-5	TGCGCCAGCAGTCAAGAACCCGAACAGCCCCAGCATTTT	CASSQEPEQPQHF
16	TRBV6-8	.	few	TRBJ2-4	TGTGCCAGCAGTTACTCGAAAGGGTTGATGCGCCGGATTCAGTACTTC	CASSYSKGLMRRIQYF
12	TRBV6-2/TRBV6-3	.	few	TRBJ2-2	TGTGCCAGCAGTTTCCCCACCGGGGAGCTGTTTTTT	CASSFPTGELFF
14	TRBV6-5	.	few	TRBJ2-5	TGTGCCAGCAGCCAGACCGGGGGTCTAGAGACCCAGTACTTC	CASSQTGGLETQYF
13	TRBV12-3/TRBV12-4	TRBD1	.	TRBJ2-5	TGTGCCAGCAGTGTACAGGGGGCAGAGACCCAGTACTTC	CASSVQGAETQYF
13	TRBV7-9	TRBD1	.	TRBJ2-7	TGTGCCAGCAGCCGGGACAGGGGGCGTGAGCAGTACTTC	CASSRDRGREQYF
15	TRBV7-4	.	.	TRBJ1-5	TGTGCCGGCAGCCTCCCTGGGGATAGCAATCAGCCCCAGCATTTT	CAGSLPGDSNQPQHF
15	TRBV7-2	TRBD2	many	TRBJ2-5	TGTGCCAGCAGCCCCGGGACTAGCATACAAGAGACCCAGTACTTC	CASSPGTSIQETQYF
16	TRBV6-2/TRBV6-3	TRBD2	.	TRBJ2-1	TGTGCCAGCAGTTACCCAGGGACTAGCGGGGACCTCTGGAAGTTCTTC	CASSYPGTSGDLWKFF
14	TRBV28	.	many	TRBJ2-1	TGTGCCAGCAGTTTATCGGGAACCTACAATGAGCAGTTCTTC	CASSLSGTYNEQFF
13	TRBV20-1	TRBD1	.	TRBJ2-7	TGCAGTGCCCGTAGACAGGGGTCCTACGAGCAGTACTTC	CSARRQGSYEQYF
16	TRBV7-2	.	few	TRBJ1-1	TGTGCCAGCAGCTTAAGTCTGGGGCCAACGTCTTCTGAAGCTTTCTTT	CASSLSLGPTSSEAFF
18	TRBV7-2	TRBD2	few	TRBJ2-5	TGTGCCAGCAGCCTCCCCTTAGGACTAGCGGGGGGACTTGAGACCCAGTACTTC	CASSLPLGLAGGLETQYF
13	TRBV25-1	.	.	TRBJ2-7	TGTGCCAGCAAGCCCAACAGGTCCCACGAGCAGTACTTC	CASKPNRSHEQYF
13	TRBV28	.	.	TRBJ2-3	TGTGCCAGCACACGATTGCCCACAGATGCGCAGTATTTT	CASTRLPTDAQYF
12	TRBV5-6	.	.	TRBJ2-7	TGTGCCAGCAGCTTCGCTACCTACGAGCAGTACTTC	CASSFATYEQYF
12	TRBV7-9	.	few	TRBJ1-1	TGTGCCAGCAGCTTAGCGTTGGAAGAAGCTTTCTTT	CASSLALEEAFF
16	TRBV6-5	.	few	TRBJ2-7	TGTGCCAGCAGTTTCGAGGTCTATCGGGCGGGCCACGAGCAGTACTTC	CASSFEVYRAGHEQYF
14	TRBV2	.	.	TRBJ2-7	TGTGCCAGCAGTGACAAAGGGGAGTGGGGCGAGCAGTACTTC	CASSDKGEWGEQYF
12	TRBV7-9	TRBD1	.	TRBJ2-1	TGTGCCAGCAGCTCCACCGGGACAGGGAAATTCTTC	CASSSTGTGKFF
15	TRBV28	TRBD2	.	TRBJ2-1	TGTGCCAGCAGTCCCTCTAGCGGGAGTCTCGATGAGCAGTTCTTC	CASSPSSGSLDEQFF
12	TRBV29-1	.	.	TRBJ2-7	TGCAGCGTTGAAGGTCGGGGACGCGAGCAGTACTTC	CSVEGRGREQYF
15	TRBV7-6	.	few	TRBJ2-1	TGTGCCAGCAGCTTATCTGAGTGGCTGGGCAATGAGCAGTTCTTC	CASSLSEWLGNEQFF
15	TRBV19	TRBD2	.	TRBJ2-5	TGTGCCAGTAGCCTGTCGGCTAGCGGAATCGTGAACCAGTACTTC	CASSLSASGIVNQYF
14	TRBV12-3/TRBV12-4	.	.	TRBJ2-5	TGTGCCAGCAGTCAGAATGTACTAATGGAGACCCAGTACTTC	CASSQNVLMETQYF
15	TRBV7-1	TRBD2	.	TRBJ2-7	TGTGCCAGCAGCTCATTAGCGGGCGAACACTACGAGCAGTACTTC	CASSSLAGEHYEQYF
15	TRBV28	.	few	TRBJ2-7	TGTGCCAGCAGTTTAGCAGGGCCCCTCGGCCACGAGCAGTACTTC	CASSLAGPLGHEQYF
15	TRBV27	.	.	TRBJ2-7	TGTGCCAGCAGTGCAGCAGGCAGGAGCTCCTACGAGCAGTACTTC	CASSAAGRSSYEQYF
16	TRBV7-2	.	few	TRBJ2-1	TGTGCCAGCAGCTTGACTGCGACGGGACTCAACAATGGGCAGTTCTTC	CASSLTATGLNNGQFF
13	TRBV7-8	.	.	TRBJ1-2	TGTGCCAGCAGCAATATGACAGTCTATGGCTACACCTTC	CASSNMTVYGYTF
15	TRBV7-2	TRBD1	.	TRBJ1-1	TGTGCCAGCAGTAACTCCGGGACAGGGAACACTGAAGCTTTCTTT	CASSNSGTGNTEAFF
15	TRBV9	.	.	TRBJ2-7	TGTGCCAGCAGCGTAGGCGGTAGAGAGGGGTCCGAGCAGTACTTC	CASSVGGREGSEQYF
15	TRBV29-1	TRBD2	once	TRBJ2-7	TGCAGCATTGGAGGCGGGAGCGACCCTCGAGACGAGCAGTACTTC	CSIGGGSDPRDEQYF
12	TRBV7-9	.	many	TRBJ2-1	TGTGCCAGCAGCTTAGCGAGGAATGAGCAGTTCTTC	CASSLARNEQFF
14	TRBV20-1	TRBD1	many	TRBJ1-1	TGCAGTGCTAGGGGGGACAGGGGGGACACTGAAGCTTTCTTT	CSARGDRGDTEAFF
14	TRBV7-6	.	few	TRBJ2-7	TGTGCCAGCAGCCGAGGGACCAATTTCTACGAGCAGTACTTC	CASSRGTNFYEQYF
17	TRBV7-2	.	few	TRBJ1-1	TGTGCCAGCACCCACGCGTCCCTGAACAGGGTGAACACTGAAGCTTTCTTT	CASTHASLNRVNTEAFF
15	TRBV6-4	TRBD2	.	TRBJ2-1	TGTGCCAGCAGTGGGGAGACTAGCGGCAACAATGAGCAGTTCTTC	CASSGETSGNNEQFF
15	TRBV15	.	few	TRBJ1-5	TGTGCCACCAGCTTGGACGGAATGGGAGAGCAGCCCCAGCATTTT	CATSLDGMGEQPQHF
18	TRBV10-1	TRBD1	few	TRBJ1-5	TGCGCCAGTTCCGTCCGGACAGGGACAAGAGGTGGCAATCAGCCCCAGCATTTT	CASSVRTGTRGGNQPQHF
19	TRBV7-2	TRBD2	many	TRBJ2-1	TGTGCCAGCAGCTCTCAGCGGGGGGGCCCGATTCGTCAGGGAGATGAGCAGTTCTTC	CASSSQRGGPIRQGDEQFF
12	TRBV7-8	.	few	TRBJ2-7	TGTGCCAGCAGTCAGAGGGGCAACGAGCAGTACTTC	CASSQRGNEQYF
17	TRBV7-9	TRBD2	many	TRBJ2-1	TGTGCCAGCAGCCCGCCGACTAGCGACAGCTCCTACAATGAGCAGTTCTTC	CASSPPTSDSSYNEQFF
15	TRBV11-2	.	.	TRBJ2-7	TGTGCCAGCAGCTTAGATCTCGACGACTCCTACGAGCAGTACTTC	CASSLDLDDSYEQYF
14	TRBV28	.	.	TRBJ1-1	TGTGCCAGCAGGAGAGATATTATGAACACTGAAGCTTTCTTT	CASRRDIMNTEAFF
15	TRBV27	TRBD1	many	TRBJ1-2	TGTGCCAGCAGTCCAGTCGGGACAGGGAAGTATGGCTACACCTTC	CASSPVGTGKYGYTF